One sample yielded the 20 T cell receptor beta chains listed below, sequenced in a study of shared clonotypes between healthy human individuals. The table came from immunoSEQ multiplex PCR; TCRdb's copy has only in-frame clones and leaves some out. The sample holds 650,000 to 700,000 clones, less than 95% seen once. Sequences were obtained from memory CD8+ T cells from PBMCs. Subset specified: CD45RO+ cells pooled with CCR7-negative TemRA cells. Receptor source: a man younger than 30 in good health. Some clones in this sample may be carry-over from other donors' samples.

This CDR3 is CASSVSGMEQFF. CDR3 bases: TGTGCCAGCAGCGTTAGCGGGATGGAGCAGTTCTTC. The chain couples TRBV9 to TRBJ2-1; 8 positions match TRBD2. The ends lost 2 bases at V and 10 bases at J; junction bases unmatched: 2. In germline, CDR1 is SGDLS, CDR2 YYNGEE. The CDR3 consists of 12 residues.

This chain connects TRBV4-3 to TRBJ2-5, with D tentatively TRBD1 (5 bases). Germline values: CDR1 LGHNA, CDR2 YSLEER. The length of the CDR3 is 15 residues. V lost 5 bases to trimming and J lost 10 bases, with 23 bases between them. DNA for the CDR3: TGCGCCAGCAGCAAAGGGGTGGCGGCCAACCTAATCCAGTACTTC. Translation: CASSKGVAANLIQYF.

The chain has TRBV19 and TRBJ2-3, with D unresolved. Germline-derived CDR1 and CDR2 are LNHDA and SQIVND (reference sequence). V was shortened by 5 bases and J by 7 bases, with 25 bases between the two germline ends. This CDR3 has 17 amino acids. The CDR3 DNA is TGTGCCAGTAGTCCCCGTGGACCGCAGGTTGGGTGGAATACGCAGTATTTT. This encodes CASSPRGPQVGWNTQYF.

The CDR3 DNA follows: TGTGCCAGCAGTGGAACAGGGGGAAAGGCAGATACGCAGTATTTT. Translated: CASSGTGGKADTQYF. The chain is built from TRBV28 and TRBJ2-3; 8 nucleotides match TRBD1. V was clipped by 5 bases and J by 4 bases; unmatched bases: 8. Germline V gene data show CDR1 as MDHEN and CDR2 as SYDVKM. CDR3 length: 15 amino acids.

This clone was seen only once. The rearrangement links TRBV11-3 to TRBJ2-7, with a tentative D call TRBD2 (6 bases). Germline loops: CDR1 SGHNT, CDR2 YENEEA. This CDR3 contains 15 residues. V lost 1 base, J lost 0 bases, and 10 bases lay in between. CDR3 sequence (DNA): TGTGCCAGCAGCTTAGGTTCCGGGAGCTCCTACGAGCAGTACTTC. Translation gives CASSLGSGSSYEQYF.

This clone was seen only once. This chain joins TRBV27 and TRBJ2-7; tentatively, D is TRBD2 (6 bases). The CDR3 has 13 residues. From germline, CDR1 is MNHEY and CDR2 SMNVEV (reference sequence). V lost 5 bases to trimming and J lost 2 bases, with 10 bases between them. The CDR3 region is CASSEGLPYEQYF. The CDR3 DNA reads as TGTGCCAGCAGTGAGGGACTCCCCTACGAGCAGTACTTC.

This clone has a single count. This chain uses TRBV27 with TRBJ2-7; D is unclear. Between the trimmed V and J ends, which lost 6 bases and 1 base, there was a span of 16 bases. The CDR3 has 15 amino acids. Looked up from germline, CDR1 is MNHEY and CDR2 is SMNVEV (reference sequence). The CDR3 loop is CASSPGQAPSYEQYF. The CDR3 DNA sequence: TGTGCCAGCAGCCCAGGCCAGGCCCCTTCCTACGAGCAGTACTTC.

This CDR3 reads CASSLVVTSGSNAYEQYF. In DNA, the CDR3 is TGTGCCAGCAGCTTGGTCGTGACTAGCGGGAGTAACGCCTACGAGCAGTACTTC. The chain couples TRBV5-4 to TRBJ2-7; the match to TRBD2 covers 12 bases. CDR3 length: 18 residues. V was clipped by 0 bases and J by 2 bases; unmatched bases: 9. Germline V gene data show CDR1 as SGHNT and CDR2 as YYREEE (reference sequence).

The gene calls are TRBV4-1 and TRBJ2-7; D unresolved. CDR3 length equals 13 residues. The germline CDR1 and CDR2 sequences are MGHRA and YSYEKL. The V end was cut by 2 bases, the J end by 2 bases, with 7 bases between. In DNA, the CDR3 is TGCGCCAGCAGCCAAACCCCGGCCTACGAGCAGTACTTC. The encoded protein is CASSQTPAYEQYF.

This clone was seen a single time. The rearrangement links TRBV28 to TRBJ2-7; 9 bases are shared with TRBD2. Germline-derived CDR1 and CDR2 are MDHEN and SYDVKM. V trimming: 5 bases; J trimming: 0 bases; junction bases outside the gene matches: 11. The CDR3 is made up of 17 amino acids. The CDR3 coding sequence is TGTGCCAGCAGTCCCTCTCGGCTAGCGGGACTCTCCTACGAGCAGTACTTC. This encodes CASSPSRLAGLSYEQYF.

CDR3 in DNA: TGTGCCAGCCGGGCGGAGAATGAAAAACTGTTTTTT. This encodes CASRAENEKLFF. This chain joins TRBV13 and TRBJ1-4; D gene unclear. Germline V gene lookup returns CDR1 PRHDT and CDR2 FYEKMQ (reference sequence). Trimming cost V 8 bases and J 5 bases, with 9 bases left between them. CDR3 length: 12 amino acids.

The rearrangement joins TRBV5-6 to TRBJ2-7, with 12 bases that match TRBD1. CDR3 length equals 15 residues. Germline-derived CDR1 and CDR2 are SGHDT and YYEEEE. With V trimmed by 0 bases and J by 7 bases, 5 bases remained unmatched. CDR3: CASSLAGQGALEQYF. The DNA of the CDR3 is TGTGCCAGCAGCTTGGCGGGACAGGGGGCATTAGAGCAGTACTTC.

V usage is TRBV9 and J usage is TRBJ2-1; D is tentatively TRBD1 or TRBD2 (5 bases each). The CDR3 is made up of 14 amino acids. Germline V gene sequence: CDR1 SGDLS, CDR2 YYNGEE. Trimming shortened V by 2 bases and J by 4 bases, and 10 bases separated the two germline ends. This CDR3 is CASSVGAVYNEQFF. For the CDR3, the DNA is TGTGCCAGCAGCGTCGGGGCAGTTTACAATGAGCAGTTCTTC.

This rearrangement joins TRBV27 to TRBJ2-7, with no clear D. Germline V gene lookup returns CDR1 MNHEY and CDR2 SMNVEV (reference sequence). The CDR3 length is 15 residues. The V end was cut by 4 bases, the J end by 4 bases, with 17 bases between. CDR3 amino acids: CASSSRTNGWYEQYF. For the CDR3, the DNA is TGTGCCAGCAGTTCAAGAACCAATGGGTGGTACGAGCAGTACTTC.

The V gene is TRBV28, the J gene TRBJ2-3; 9 bases fit TRBD2. The CDR3 is made up of 15 amino acids. The V segment lost 6 bases and the J segment 5 bases; nucleotides outside the gene matches: 9. Germline CDR1 and CDR2: MDHEN and SYDVKM. The CDR3 here is CASSPGTSRLDTQYF. The CDR3 coding sequence is TGTGCCAGCAGCCCCGGGACTAGCCGATTAGATACGCAGTATTTT.

A remark on this clone: Other DNA sequences in the same sample also yield this CDR3. The rearrangement uses TRBV20-1 and TRBJ2-7; no reliable D call. Germline CDR1 and CDR2: DFQATT and SNEGSKA (reference sequence). The length of the CDR3 is 10 residues. V lost 2 bases to trimming and J lost 3 bases, with 2 bases between them. The CDR3 nucleotides read TGCAGTGCTAGAAGCTACGAGCAGTACTTC. Translating it yields CSARSYEQYF.

The chain employs TRBV4-3 and TRBJ1-2, with 9 bases lining up with TRBD1. CDR3 length: 13 residues. The germline V gene has CDR1 LGHNA and CDR2 YSLEER. V lost 2 bases to trimming and J lost 7 bases; unmatched junction nucleotides: 2. The CDR3 DNA reads TGCGCCAGCAGCCAAAGGACAGGGGTTGGCTACACCTTC. Its translation is CASSQRTGVGYTF.

The chain joins TRBV23-1 to TRBJ2-2; D possibly corresponds to TRBD1 (6 bases). TRBV23-1 is an open reading frame whose function is uncertain. The CDR3 sequence is 14 residues long. V was cut by 0 bases and J by 5 bases, with 7 bases left in between. The CDR3 DNA reads TGCGCCAGCAGTCAATCGACAGGTACCGGGGAGCTGTTTTTT. Translating gives CASSQSTGTGELFF.

The chain joins TRBV2 to TRBJ2-5; TRBD2 matches at 11 bases. The germline CDR1 and CDR2 sequences are SNHLY and FYNNEI. The CDR3 is 12 amino acids. V shed 7 bases and J 7 bases; nucleotides not matched to a gene: 2. CDR3 protein: CASIGTSGTQYF. The DNA for the CDR3 is TGTGCCAGCATTGGGACTAGCGGGACCCAGTACTTC.

With regard to this clone: This sample also contains other DNA sequences that code for the same CDR3. The chain has TRBV27 and TRBJ2-1; 8 nucleotides match TRBD1. V gave up 5 bases and J gave up 3 bases; unmatched junction bases: 6. Germline CDR1 is MNHEY and CDR2 is SMNVEV (reference sequence). The CDR3 runs to 15 residues. The CDR3 DNA sequence: TGTGCCAGCAGTCCGCGGACAGGGAACTACAATGAGCAGTTCTTC. This gives the protein CASSPRTGNYNEQFF.